This TCR beta chain was sequenced for a study of T cells in Graves' hyperthyroidism and ophthalmopathy. There were TCR beta CDR3 regions amplified from RNA transcripts. Carried out on the TCR CDR3, a first-round RT-PCR used the HTBI primer set. TCRdb reanalysed the multiplex PCR reads using MiXCR and keeps one entry per CDR3 protein. The sample has 350,000 to 400,000 distinct CDR3 sequences, 14% to 15% seen once; the top ten hold around a third. This CDR3 has 14 residues. Germline CDR1 and CDR2: LNHDA and SQIVND (reference sequence). Trimming removed 3 bases at V and 0 bases at J, with 8 bases between. There are a few counts of this clonotype.

The clonotype comes from a young woman with Graves' hyperthyroidism. The genes are TRBV19 and TRBJ2-5; no clear D. The sequenced material came from blood. In DNA form, the CDR3 reads TGTGCCAGTAGTATGGGGTGGAACCAAGAGACCCAGTACTTC. As protein: CASSMGWNQETQYF.